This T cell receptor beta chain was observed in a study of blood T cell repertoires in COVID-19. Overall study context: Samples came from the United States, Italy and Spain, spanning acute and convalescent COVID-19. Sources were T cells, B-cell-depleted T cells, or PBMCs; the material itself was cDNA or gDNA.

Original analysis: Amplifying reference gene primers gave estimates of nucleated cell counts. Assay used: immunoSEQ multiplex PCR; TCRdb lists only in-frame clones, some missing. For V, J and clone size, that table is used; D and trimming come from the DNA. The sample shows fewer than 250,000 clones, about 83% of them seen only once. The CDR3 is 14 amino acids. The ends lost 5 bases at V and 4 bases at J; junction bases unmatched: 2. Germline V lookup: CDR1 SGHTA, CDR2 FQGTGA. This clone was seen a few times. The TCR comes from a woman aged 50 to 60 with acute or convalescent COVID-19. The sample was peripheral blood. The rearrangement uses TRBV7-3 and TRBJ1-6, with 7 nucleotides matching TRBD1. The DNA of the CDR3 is TGTGCCAGCAGCACGGGACAGTATAATTCACCCCTCCACTTT. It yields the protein CASSTGQYNSPLHF.